This T cell receptor beta chain was recovered during a study of early T cells in non-severe SARS-CoV-2 infection. Note on this clonotype: Its antigen is unknown.

General observations from the study: VDJdb matching skewed toward anti-spike CD8 responses, missing private and CD4 specificities.

In TCRdb, the 5' RACE reads were re-called with MiXCR into one record per CDR3 protein. This sample has more than 90,000 distinct CDR3 sequences, with roughly an eighth found just once. V was pared by 6 bases and J by 7 bases, with 4 bases of the junction left unmatched. This CDR3 region has 13 residues. Germline CDR1 reads MNHEY; CDR2 reads SVGAGI. This TCR was sampled from an adult who was a healthcare worker with PCR-confirmed SARS-CoV-2 infection or an uninfected control (not recorded which). The genes are TRBV6-5 and TRBJ2-1; 9 nucleotides agree with TRBD1. The sequenced sample was whole blood. As DNA, the CDR3 is TGTGCCAGCAGCCTTGACAGGGGGAATGAGCAGTTCTTC. Amino acids: CASSLDRGNEQFF.